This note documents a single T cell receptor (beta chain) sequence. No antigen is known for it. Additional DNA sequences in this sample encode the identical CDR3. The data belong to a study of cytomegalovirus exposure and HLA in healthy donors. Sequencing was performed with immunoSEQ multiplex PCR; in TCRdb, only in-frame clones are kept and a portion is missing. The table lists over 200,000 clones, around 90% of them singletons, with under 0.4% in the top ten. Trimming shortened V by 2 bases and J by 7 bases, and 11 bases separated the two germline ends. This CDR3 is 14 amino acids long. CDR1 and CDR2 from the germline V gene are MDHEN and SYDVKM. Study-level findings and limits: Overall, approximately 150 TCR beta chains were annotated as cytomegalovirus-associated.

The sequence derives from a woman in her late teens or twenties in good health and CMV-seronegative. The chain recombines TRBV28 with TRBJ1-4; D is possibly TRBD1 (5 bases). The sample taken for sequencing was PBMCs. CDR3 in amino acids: CASSLPGGGEKLFF. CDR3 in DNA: TGTGCCAGCAGTTTACCGGGGGGTGGTGAAAAACTGTTTTTT.